This TCR beta chain was sequenced during a study of blood T cell repertoires in COVID-19. On the study more broadly: Acute and convalescent COVID-19 samples came from the United States, Italy and Spain.

This clone appeared once. The CDR3 spans 15 residues. From germline, CDR1 is MDHEN and CDR2 SYDVKM. Trimming cost V 2 bases and J 5 bases; bases outside gene matches: 8. In the original workflow: Amplified reference gene primers provided the basis for estimating nucleated cell counts. Sequenced by immunoSEQ multiplex PCR; TCRdb stores in-frame clones only, minus some. D and trimming come from the DNA, and the V and J calls and clone size come from that table. This sample has approximately 250,000 clones; approximately 86% occur once, and the top ten carry roughly 1.6%. Sequences were obtained from peripheral blood. This TCR was sampled from a woman aged 55-69 years who had recovered from COVID-19. The gene calls are TRBV28 and TRBJ2-7, with 8 bases identical to TRBD2. CDR3 in amino acids: CASSLLTGGPNEQYF. The DNA of the CDR3 is TGTGCCAGCAGTTTACTGACGGGGGGGCCCAACGAGCAGTACTTC.